The entry below gives a single T cell receptor (beta chain) sequence along with its context. Its antigen remains unidentified. The data were produced by immunoSEQ multiplex PCR, yet TCRdb's version contains in-frame clones alone and is incomplete. This table has about 150,000 clones, around nine tenths appearing once. These data originate in a study of T cell responses to AZD1222 COVID-19 vaccine. Study context: Second-dose recipients at about 4 or about 12 weeks were treated as one pooled group. Regarding the study as a whole: After the peak T cell response, and only then, were repertoires sampled.

The sequencing used peripheral blood, collected on day 0 of AZD1222 vaccination. This TCR was recovered from an adult in good health.

The CDR3 sequence is CASRTTGVNQPQHF. In DNA, the CDR3 is TGTGCCAGTAGGACTACAGGGGTAAATCAGCCCCAGCATTTT. The chain is built from TRBV19 and TRBJ1-5, with TRBD1 matching over 7 bases. Unmatched junction bases numbered 6, after V lost 6 bases and J lost 4 bases. CDR3 length: 14 residues. Germline CDR1 reads LNHDA; CDR2 reads SQIVND (reference sequence).